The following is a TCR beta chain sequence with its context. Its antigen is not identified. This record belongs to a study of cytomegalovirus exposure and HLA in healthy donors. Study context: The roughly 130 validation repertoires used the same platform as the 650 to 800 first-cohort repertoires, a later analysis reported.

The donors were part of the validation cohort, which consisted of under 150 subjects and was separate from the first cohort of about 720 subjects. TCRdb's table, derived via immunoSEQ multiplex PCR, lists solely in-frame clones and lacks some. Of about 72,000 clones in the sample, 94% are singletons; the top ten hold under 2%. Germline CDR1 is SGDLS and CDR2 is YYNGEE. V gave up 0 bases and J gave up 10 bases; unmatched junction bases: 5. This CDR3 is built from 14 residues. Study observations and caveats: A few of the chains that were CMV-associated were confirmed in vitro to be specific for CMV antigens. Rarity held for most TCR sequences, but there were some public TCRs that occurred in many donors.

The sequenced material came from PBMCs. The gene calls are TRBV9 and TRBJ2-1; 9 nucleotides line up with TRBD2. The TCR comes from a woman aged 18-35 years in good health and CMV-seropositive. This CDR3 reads CASSVVAGVEEQFF. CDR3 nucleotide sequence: TGTGCCAGCAGCGTAGTAGCGGGAGTTGAAGAGCAGTTCTTC.